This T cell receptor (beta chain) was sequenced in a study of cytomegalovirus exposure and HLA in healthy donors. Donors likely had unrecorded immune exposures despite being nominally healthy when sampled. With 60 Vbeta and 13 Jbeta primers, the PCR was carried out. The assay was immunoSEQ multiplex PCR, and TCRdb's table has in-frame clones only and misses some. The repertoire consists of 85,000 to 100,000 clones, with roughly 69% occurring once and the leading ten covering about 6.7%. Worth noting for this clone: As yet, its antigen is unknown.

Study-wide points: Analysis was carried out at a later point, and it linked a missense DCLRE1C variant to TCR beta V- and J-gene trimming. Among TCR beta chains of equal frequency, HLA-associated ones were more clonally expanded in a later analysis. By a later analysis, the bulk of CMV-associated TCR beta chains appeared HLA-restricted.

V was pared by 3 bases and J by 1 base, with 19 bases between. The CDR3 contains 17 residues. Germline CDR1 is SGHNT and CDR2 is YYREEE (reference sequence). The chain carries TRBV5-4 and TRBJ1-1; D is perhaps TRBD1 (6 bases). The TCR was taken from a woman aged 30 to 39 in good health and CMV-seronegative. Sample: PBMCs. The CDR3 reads CASSWGSGGLGNTEAFF. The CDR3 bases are TGTGCCAGCAGCTGGGGGTCGGGGGGGCTGGGGAACACTGAAGCTTTCTTT.